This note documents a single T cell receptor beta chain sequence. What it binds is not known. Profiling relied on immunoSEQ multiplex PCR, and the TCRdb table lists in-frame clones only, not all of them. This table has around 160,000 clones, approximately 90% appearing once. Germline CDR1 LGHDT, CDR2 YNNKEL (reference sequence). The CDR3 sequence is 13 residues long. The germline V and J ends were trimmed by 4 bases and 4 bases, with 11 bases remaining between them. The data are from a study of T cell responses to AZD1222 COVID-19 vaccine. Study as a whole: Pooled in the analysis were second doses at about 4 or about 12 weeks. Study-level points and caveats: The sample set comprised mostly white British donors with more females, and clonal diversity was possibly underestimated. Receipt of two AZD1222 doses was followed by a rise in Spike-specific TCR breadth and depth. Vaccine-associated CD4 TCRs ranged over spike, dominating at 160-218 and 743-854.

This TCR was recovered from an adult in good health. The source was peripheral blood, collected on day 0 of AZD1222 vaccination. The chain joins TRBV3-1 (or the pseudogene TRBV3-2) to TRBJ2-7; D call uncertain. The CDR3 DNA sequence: TGTGCCAGCAGCCGTCTAATGGATTACGAGCAGTACTTC. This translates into CASSRLMDYEQYF.